Listed here are 27 T cell receptor beta chains from one sample, sequenced in a study of cytomegalovirus exposure and HLA in healthy donors. PCR used 60 Vbeta primers and 13 Jbeta primers. The assay was immunoSEQ multiplex PCR, and TCRdb's table has in-frame clones only and misses some. The sample consists of approximately 90,000 clones, around 77% of them appearing once. Sequenced material: PBMCs. These receptors originate from a man under 40 in good health and CMV-seronegative.

The gene calls are TRBV5-1 and TRBJ2-1; a possible D gene is TRBD2 (5 bases). The V end was cut by 2 bases, the J end by 6 bases, with 9 bases between. The germline CDR1 and CDR2 sequences are SGHRS and YFSETQ. The CDR3 runs 13 residues. The CDR3 DNA is TGCGCCAGCAGCTTAGGACGGGGCAATGAGCAGTTCTTC. Protein sequence: CASSLGRGNEQFF.

J is TRBJ1-5 and V is TRBV7-9; no clear D gene. The V end was cut by 5 bases, the J end by 3 bases, with 8 bases between. From germline, CDR1 is SEHNR and CDR2 FQNEAQ (reference sequence). The CDR3 consists of 13 residues. CDR3 protein: CASSPRDNQPQHF. DNA of the CDR3: TGTGCCAGCAGCCCGAGGGACAATCAGCCCCAGCATTTT.

V and J are TRBV28 and TRBJ2-1; D remains unclear. Germline V CDR1 and CDR2: MDHEN, SYDVKM. The CDR3 runs to 14 residues. Trimming removed 7 bases at V and 3 bases at J, with 13 bases between. Written as DNA, the CDR3 is TGTGCCAGCACCCCAACAGTGGACTACAATGAGCAGTTCTTC. It encodes CASTPTVDYNEQFF.

The chain links TRBV18 to TRBJ2-3; TRBD2 matches 7 bases. V gave up 3 bases and J gave up 0 bases; unmatched junction bases: 3. The CDR3 consists of 15 residues. Germline CDR1 reads KGHSH; CDR2 reads LQKENI. CDR3 in amino acids: CASSPVGGSTDTQYF. The CDR3 DNA reads as TGTGCCAGCTCACCCGTGGGGGGGAGCACAGATACGCAGTATTTT.

V gene TRBV5-1 combines with J gene TRBJ1-1; 11 bases fit TRBD1. The V segment lost 2 bases and the J segment 4 bases; nucleotides outside the gene matches: 1. The germline gives CDR1 SGHRS, CDR2 YFSETQ. CDR3 size: 14 residues. CDR3 residues: CASSLGTGGTEAFF. The DNA of the CDR3 is TGCGCCAGCAGCTTAGGGACAGGGGGCACTGAAGCTTTCTTT.

CDR3 sequence reads: CASSFVGGGTQYF. The CDR3 DNA reads TGTGCCAGCAGCTTTGTCGGGGGTGGGACCCAGTACTTC. This chain joins TRBV7-9 and TRBJ2-5, with D possibly being TRBD2 (6 bases). The CDR3 consists of 13 residues. CDR1 is SEHNR and CDR2 is FQNEAQ in the germline V gene (reference sequence). Trimming removed 3 bases from V and 7 bases from J, with 12 bases in between.

V and J are TRBV6-5 and TRBJ1-1; D is possibly TRBD1 (6 bases). This CDR3 region has 13 residues. Trimming took 7 bases from V and 1 from J, leaving 10 bases between them. From germline, CDR1 is MNHEY and CDR2 SVGAGI. The CDR3 bases are TGTGCCAGCAACGTACAGGGGAACACTGAAGCTTTCTTT. This translates into CASNVQGNTEAFF.

CDR3 DNA sequence: TGTGCCAGCAGTCCGAGGCACAGGAACAATGAGCAGTTCTTC. Residues: CASSPRHRNNEQFF. The rearrangement uses TRBV13 and TRBJ2-1; D might be TRBD1 (5 bases). Trimming stripped 6 bases from V and 5 bases from J, with 14 bases between. This CDR3 contains 14 residues. Germline V gene data show CDR1 as PRHDT and CDR2 as FYEKMQ (reference sequence).

The chain recombines TRBV2 with TRBJ2-2; D is undetermined. The ends were cut back, 1 base at V and 2 bases at J, with 11 bases in the middle. The germline gives CDR1 SNHLY, CDR2 FYNNEI. This CDR3 contains 16 residues. Here the CDR3 DNA reads TGTGCCAGCAGTGAAGAACTAATATCCAACACCGGGGAGCTGTTTTTT. This sequence encodes CASSEELISNTGELFF.

J is TRBJ2-2 and V is TRBV7-6, with 13 bases identical to TRBD2. The J segment lost 4 bases and the V segment lost 5 bases, leaving 10 bases of the junction unmatched. The CDR3 is 18 residues long. Germline V gene data show CDR1 as SGHVS and CDR2 as FNYEAQ. CDR3 residues: CASSPYTSGGDLTGELFF. In DNA, the CDR3 is TGTGCCAGCAGCCCATATACTAGCGGGGGGGACCTCACCGGGGAGCTGTTTTTT.

V and J are TRBV4-1 and TRBJ2-7; TRBD2 aligns across 7 bases. CDR1 MGHRA and CDR2 YSYEKL come from the germline V gene. The J segment lost 3 bases and the V segment lost 1 base, leaving 3 bases of the junction unmatched. CDR3 length: 14 amino acids. The CDR3 DNA reads as TGCGCCAGCAGCCAAGTCGGCGGGGGCTACGAGCAGTACTTC. It specifies CASSQVGGGYEQYF.

The rearrangement links TRBV5-1 to TRBJ2-3; TRBD1 matches at 10 bases. Germline CDR1 is SGHRS and CDR2 is YFSETQ. The CDR3 has 17 residues. Losses at the gene ends were 2 bases for V and 3 bases for J; bases not matched to a gene: 9. In nucleotides, the CDR3 is TGCGCCAGCAGCTTTTCGGGACAGGGGATTGGGACAGATACGCAGTATTTT. As protein: CASSFSGQGIGTDTQYF.

The J gene is TRBJ1-4, the V gene TRBV9, with 9 bases fitting TRBD1. The CDR3 spans 15 residues. CDR1 is SGDLS, CDR2 YYNGEE, per germline. The junction had 8 bases not matched to a gene; V was cut back by 3 bases and J by 8 bases. The CDR3 is CASSAADRGEEKLFF. The CDR3, as DNA: TGTGCCAGCAGCGCGGCGGACAGGGGTGAAGAAAAACTGTTTTTT.

V is TRBV7-9 and J is TRBJ2-7; D perhaps matches TRBD1 (5 bases). The length of the CDR3 is 15 residues. V was trimmed by 0 bases and J by 5 bases, leaving 14 bases between them. Germline-derived CDR1 and CDR2 are SEHNR and FQNEAQ (reference sequence). The CDR3, as DNA: TGTGCCAGCAGCTTAGCGCGTTCAGGGTGGAACGAGCAGTACTTC. It is translated as CASSLARSGWNEQYF.

The rearrangement uses TRBV6-5 and TRBJ2-1, with D tentatively TRBD2 (5 bases). CDR1 and CDR2 (germline): MNHEY, SVGAGI. V was trimmed by 2 bases and J by 0 bases, leaving 8 bases between them. This CDR3 is 15 amino acids long. The CDR3 loop reads CASSYDAGSYNEQFF. For the CDR3, the DNA is TGTGCCAGCAGTTACGATGCGGGCTCCTACAATGAGCAGTTCTTC.

The chain is built from TRBV19 and TRBJ1-5; tentative D call: TRBD1 (5 bases). V was clipped by 4 bases and J by 2 bases, with 12 bases between them. Germline lookup yields CDR1 LNHDA and CDR2 SQIVND (reference sequence). The CDR3 extends over 15 amino acids. CDR3 residues: CASSTAGGGNQPQHF. The DNA for the CDR3 is TGTGCCAGTAGTACGGCGGGGGGGGGCAATCAGCCCCAGCATTTT.

V usage is TRBV5-4 and J usage is TRBJ1-2; 7 positions agree with TRBD1. The CDR3 is made up of 15 amino acids. Trimming cost V 4 bases and J 2 bases; bases outside gene matches: 8. The germline gives CDR1 SGHNT, CDR2 YYREEE (reference sequence). This CDR3 is CASSRQPGQNYGYTF. The DNA for the CDR3 is TGTGCCAGCAGCCGCCAACCGGGACAGAACTATGGCTACACCTTC.

Only a few counts were recorded for this clone. This chain's CDR3 is CASSLVRYEQYF. In DNA, the CDR3 is TGTGCCAGCAGCTTAGTGCGGTACGAGCAGTACTTC. V usage is TRBV7-9 and J usage is TRBJ2-7; no clear D. V lost 1 base, J lost 4 bases, and 5 bases lay in between. CDR1 and CDR2 from the germline V gene are SEHNR and FQNEAQ (reference sequence). This CDR3 has 12 amino acids.

The V call is TRBV2, the J call TRBJ2-7; D may be TRBD2 (6 bases). This CDR3 has 14 residues. V was trimmed by 6 bases and J by 1 base, leaving 13 bases between them. CDR1 is SNHLY, CDR2 FYNNEI, per germline. The CDR3 region has the DNA TGTGCCAGCAGGGCGACTAGGAATTCCTACGAGCAGTACTTC. As protein: CASRATRNSYEQYF.

In its sample, this clone was seen once. The V and J genes are TRBV6-5 and TRBJ1-1; the match to TRBD1 covers 9 bases. The CDR3 is made up of 15 amino acids. The V and J ends lost 6 bases and 6 bases, in that order; junction bases with no gene match: 11. Germline CDR1 is MNHEY and CDR2 is SVGAGI. The CDR3 region is CASSAPGQGVSEAFF. Here the CDR3 DNA reads TGTGCCAGCAGCGCCCCGGGACAGGGTGTTTCTGAAGCTTTCTTT.

This clone has more than one count but fewer than ten. CDR3 sequence (DNA): TGCAGCGTTGAAGACAAGGACAGAACGTACTATGGCTACACCTTC. The encoded protein is CSVEDKDRTYYGYTF. The chain combines TRBV29-1 with TRBJ1-2, with D possibly being TRBD1 (6 bases). V shed 0 bases and J shed 3 bases, with 14 bases lying between them. The CDR3 is made up of 15 amino acids. Germline loops: CDR1 SQVTM, CDR2 ANQGSEA.

The J gene is TRBJ2-1, the V gene TRBV9; TRBD2 might be the D (6 bases). Trimming took off 3 bases at V and 0 bases at J, with 10 bases between the two ends. Per germline, CDR1 SGDLS and CDR2 YYNGEE. CDR3 length equals 15 residues. CDR3 amino acids: CASSAGGSSYNEQFF. The DNA for the CDR3 is TGTGCCAGCAGCGCTGGAGGGAGCTCCTACAATGAGCAGTTCTTC.

The chain couples TRBV29-1 to TRBJ2-5; tentatively, D is TRBD2 (6 bases). The assigned J gene may be wrong: the sequence end matches TRBJ2-7 better. CDR1 is SQVTM and CDR2 is ANQGSEA in the germline V gene. The CDR3 sequence is 13 residues long. The CDR3 sequence is CSVEGPGGNEQYF. The CDR3 coding sequence is TGCAGCGTTGAGGGTCCCGGGGGAAACGAGCAGTACTTC.

J is TRBJ2-5 and V is TRBV19; 10 bases agree with TRBD1. The DNA end favors TRBJ2-7, so the J call may be wrong. The CDR3 length is 15 residues. The germline V gene encodes CDR1 LNHDA and CDR2 SQIVND (reference sequence). CDR3 coding DNA: TGTGCCAGTAGTACGCCGGGACAGGGGATCTACGAGCAGTACTTC. Protein sequence: CASSTPGQGIYEQYF.

The chain recombines TRBV25-1 with TRBJ2-7; 9 bases are shared with TRBD2. This CDR3 has 13 residues. Trimming at V came to 7 bases and at J to 2 bases, leaving 3 bases not matched to a gene. Germline CDR1 reads MGHDK; CDR2 reads SYGVNS. The CDR3, as DNA: TGTGCCAGCACCCCTAGCGGGGCCTACGAGCAGTACTTC. Translated, it gives CASTPSGAYEQYF.

V and J are TRBV5-1 and TRBJ1-1; tentative D call: TRBD1 (6 bases). Germline V gene lookup returns CDR1 SGHRS and CDR2 YFSETQ. V lost 1 base and J 0 bases, leaving 13 bases between the germline ends. The CDR3 length is 16 residues. The CDR3 bases are TGCGCCAGCAGCTTGACCAGGGGAGGGTTGAACACTGAAGCTTTCTTT. Its translation: CASSLTRGGLNTEAFF.

This chain links TRBV6-5 with TRBJ2-7, with a possible D match to TRBD1 (6 bases). The CDR3 has 13 residues. Trimming took 4 bases from V and 2 from J, leaving 9 bases between them. Germline values: CDR1 MNHEY, CDR2 SVGAGI. CDR3 nucleotide sequence: TGTGCCAGCAGTTCCGGGACAACCTACGAGCAGTACTTC. Its protein is CASSSGTTYEQYF.